This passage covers 11 T cell receptor beta chains from one sample sequenced in a study of CD8 T cells in ankylosing spondylitis. TCRdb recomputed calls from the 5' RACE reads with MiXCR, one row per CDR3 protein. This table has fewer than 350,000 distinct CDR3 sequences, around a tenth appearing once. Sequenced input: blood, either unsorted or a sorted T cell fraction (not recorded which). The receptors originated from a female donor with ankylosing spondylitis or in good health (not recorded which).

The CDR3 protein is CASSQPSGLADTQYF. DNA for the CDR3: TGCGCCAGCAGCCAACCTTCGGGACTAGCAGATACGCAGTATTTT. V is TRBV4-1 and J is TRBJ2-3; 8 nucleotides line up with TRBD2. This CDR3 region has 15 residues. Germline CDR1 and CDR2: MGHRA and YSYEKL. Trimming took 2 bases from V and 4 from J; bases not matched to a gene: 5.

This clonotype was observed at least ten times. The gene calls are TRBV5-1 and TRBJ2-5; 10 bases align to TRBD1. CDR3 size: 15 residues. With V trimmed by 4 bases and J by 4 bases, 7 bases remained unmatched. Germline CDR1 SGHRS, CDR2 YFSETQ. Here the CDR3 reads CASSNERTGGETQYF. As DNA, the CDR3 is TGCGCCAGCAGCAATGAACGGACAGGGGGAGAGACCCAGTACTTC.

In this sample, this clonotype turned up many times. This sequence joins TRBV6-2 or TRBV6-3 and TRBJ1-6; 7 bases are a match to TRBD1. V lost 6 bases and J lost 6; bases outside the gene matches: 14. CDR3 length: 17 amino acids. Per the germline V gene, CDR1 is MNHEY and CDR2 is SVGEGT. In nucleotides, the CDR3 is TGTGCCAGCAGCCCCTCACTCGGACAGGCTCCTAATTCACCCCTCCACTTT. Encoded protein: CASSPSLGQAPNSPLHF.

The chain has TRBV27 and TRBJ2-3; D gene uncertain. From germline, CDR1 is MNHEY and CDR2 SMNVEV (reference sequence). V was trimmed by 7 bases and J by 6 bases, leaving 17 bases between them. The CDR3 covers 14 residues. CDR3 in DNA: TGTGCCAGCAAGCCGGGTCCCCTGTACGATACGCAGTATTTT. Translated, it gives CASKPGPLYDTQYF.

This clonotype has ten or more counts. This chain links TRBV7-9 with TRBJ2-1; 7 bases match TRBD2. With 5 bases clipped from V and 1 base from J, the junction kept 11 bases outside the gene matches. Germline values: CDR1 SEHNR, CDR2 FQNEAQ (reference sequence). There are 17 residues in the CDR3. CDR3 loop: CASSGTTESGSYNEQFF. In DNA form, the CDR3 reads TGTGCCAGCAGCGGGACTACAGAGTCCGGATCCTACAATGAGCAGTTCTTC.

This clonotype was observed at least ten times. DNA of the CDR3: TGTGCCGGGGGGAAGAACACTGAAGCTTTCTTT. Translating it yields CAGGKNTEAFF. The chain is built from TRBV28 and TRBJ1-1, with a possible D match to TRBD1 (5 bases). This CDR3 region has 11 residues. The V gene lost 11 bases and the J gene lost 1 base, with 8 bases spanning the gap. Looked up from germline, CDR1 is MDHEN and CDR2 is SYDVKM. Full variable domain (missing parts from reference TRBV28 and TRBJ1-1): DVKVTQSSRYLVKRTGEKVFLECVQDMDHENMFWYRQDPGLGLRLIYFSYDVKMKEKGDIPEGYSVSREKKERFSLILESASTNQTSMYLCAGGKNTEAFFGQGTRLTVV.

This clonotype was counted at least ten times. The CDR3 sequence is CSVAPGNNEQFF. CDR3 coding DNA: TGCAGCGTTGCTCCGGGAAACAATGAGCAGTTCTTC. The chain couples TRBV29-1 to TRBJ2-1, with a possible D match to TRBD2 (5 bases). The V gene's germline CDR1 is SQVTM and CDR2 ANQGSEA. Trimming took off 4 bases at V and 5 bases at J, with 9 bases between the two ends. The CDR3 length is 12 residues.

A word on this clonotype: This sequence may be a read error, since a much larger clone differs from it by one base. This chain uses TRBV28 with TRBJ1-3; D unresolved. Germline loops: CDR1 MDHEN, CDR2 SYDVKM. This CDR3 comprises 10 residues. CDR3 sequence reads: CASRGNTLYF. CDR3 bases: TGTGCCAGCAGGGGAAACACCTTATATTTT.

The table lists this clonotype with many counts. The CDR3 DNA reads as TGCGCCAGCAGCCCGGGACAGGAGGATACGCAGTATTTT. Translated: CASSPGQEDTQYF. V is TRBV5-1 and J is TRBJ2-3, with 8 bases that match TRBD1. Trimming at V came to 4 bases and at J to 6 bases, leaving 4 bases not matched to a gene. This CDR3 is built from 13 residues. Germline assignment: CDR1 SGHRS and CDR2 YFSETQ.

This clonotype was observed at least ten times. This rearrangement joins TRBV27 to TRBJ2-7; TRBD1 is a possible D gene (5 bases). The CDR3 is 14 residues long. V was pared by 11 bases and J by 0 bases, with 17 bases between. From germline, CDR1 is MNHEY and CDR2 SMNVEV (reference sequence). CDR3 in amino acids: CAAADSASSYEQYF. The CDR3 nucleotides read TGTGCCGCGGCCGACAGCGCAAGCTCCTACGAGCAGTACTTC.

This clonotype was recorded at least ten times. The V and J genes are TRBV5-1 and TRBJ2-7, with D hard to call. V lost 4 bases, J lost 0 bases, and 17 bases lay in between. CDR1 is SGHRS, CDR2 YFSETQ, per germline. The CDR3 covers 16 residues. This CDR3 is CASSGASKASSYEQYF. As DNA, the CDR3 is TGCGCCAGCAGCGGCGCGTCCAAGGCGAGCTCCTACGAGCAGTACTTC.